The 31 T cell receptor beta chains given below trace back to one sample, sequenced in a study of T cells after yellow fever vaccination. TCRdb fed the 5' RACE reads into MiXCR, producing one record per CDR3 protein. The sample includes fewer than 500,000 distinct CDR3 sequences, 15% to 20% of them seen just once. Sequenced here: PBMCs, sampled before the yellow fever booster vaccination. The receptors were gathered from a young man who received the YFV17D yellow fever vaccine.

CDR3 amino acids: CASSQDRGQTQYF. CDR3 nucleotide sequence: TGTGCCAGCAGTCAAGACAGGGGACAGACCCAGTACTTC. This sequence joins TRBV6-2 or TRBV6-3 and TRBJ2-5; 8 nucleotides agree with TRBD1. V shed 5 bases and J 6 bases; nucleotides not matched to a gene: 5. Germline assignment: CDR1 MNHEY and CDR2 SVGEGT. The CDR3 length is 13 residues.

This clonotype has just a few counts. The CDR3 DNA sequence: TGCAGTGCTAGGTGGGGCTCGGGCAATCAGCCCCAGCATTTT. Translating it yields CSARWGSGNQPQHF. The chain joins TRBV20-1 to TRBJ1-5, with a possible D match to TRBD1 (5 bases). Germline CDR1 and CDR2: DFQATT and SNEGSKA (reference sequence). V dropped 3 bases and J dropped 2 bases, with 11 bases sitting between them. CDR3 length: 14 amino acids.

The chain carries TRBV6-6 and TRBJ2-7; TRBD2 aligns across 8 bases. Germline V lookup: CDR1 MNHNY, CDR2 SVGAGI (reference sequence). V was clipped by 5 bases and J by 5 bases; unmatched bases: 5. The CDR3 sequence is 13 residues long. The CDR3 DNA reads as TGTGCCAGCAGTGGGACTAGTGTAGACGAGCAGTACGTC. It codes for CASSGTSVDEQYV.

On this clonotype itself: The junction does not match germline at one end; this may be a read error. CDR3 sequence (DNA): TGCAGTGCTAGAGATGGGGGTTTCACAGATACGCGGTATTTT. Residues: CSARDGGFTDTRYF. The chain carries TRBV20-1 and TRBJ2-3; the D gene could be TRBD1 or TRBD2 (5 bases each). CDR3 length: 14 amino acids. Per the germline V gene, CDR1 is DFQATT and CDR2 is SNEGSKA (reference sequence).

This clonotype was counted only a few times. The chain's CDR3 is CASRRGGAGYGYTF. The CDR3 DNA reads TGTGCCAGCAGGAGAGGGGGGGCAGGCTATGGCTACACCTTC. The chain employs TRBV27 and TRBJ1-2; the D gene is possibly TRBD1 (6 bases). Germline CDR1 is MNHEY and CDR2 is SMNVEV (reference sequence). With 6 bases removed from V and 4 bases from J, the gap between germline ends came to 15 bases. The length of the CDR3 is 14 residues.

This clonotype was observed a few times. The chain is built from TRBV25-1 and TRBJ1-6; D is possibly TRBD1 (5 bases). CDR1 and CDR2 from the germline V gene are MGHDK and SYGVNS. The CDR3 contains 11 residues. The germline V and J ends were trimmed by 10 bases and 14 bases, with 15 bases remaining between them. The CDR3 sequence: CATHHGGTLHF. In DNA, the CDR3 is TGTGCCACCCACCATGGGGGGACCCTCCACTTT. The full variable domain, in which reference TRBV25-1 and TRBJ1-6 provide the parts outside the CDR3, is EADIYQTPRYLVIGTGKKITLECSQTMGHDKMYWYQQDPGMELHLIHYSYGVNSTEKGDLSSESTVSRIRTEHFPLTLESARPSHTSQYLCATHHGGTLHFGNGTRLTVT.

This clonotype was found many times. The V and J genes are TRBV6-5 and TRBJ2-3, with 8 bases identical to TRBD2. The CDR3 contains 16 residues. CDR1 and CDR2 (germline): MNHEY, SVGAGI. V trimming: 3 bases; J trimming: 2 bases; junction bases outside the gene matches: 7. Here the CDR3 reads CASSYSGAPPTDTQYF. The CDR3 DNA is TGTGCCAGCAGTTATAGCGGGGCCCCCCCCACAGATACGCAGTATTTT.

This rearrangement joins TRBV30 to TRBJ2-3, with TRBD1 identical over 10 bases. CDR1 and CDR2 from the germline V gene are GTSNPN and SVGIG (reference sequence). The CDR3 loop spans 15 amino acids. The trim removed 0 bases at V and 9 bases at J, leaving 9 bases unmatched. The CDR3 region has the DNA TGTGCCTGGAGTGTCCCCGGGACAGGGGTTTTCACGCAGTATTTT. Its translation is CAWSVPGTGVFTQYF.

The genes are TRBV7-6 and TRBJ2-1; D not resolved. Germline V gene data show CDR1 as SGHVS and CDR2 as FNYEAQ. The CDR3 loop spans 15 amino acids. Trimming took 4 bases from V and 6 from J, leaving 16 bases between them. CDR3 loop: CASSSLIRTSNEQFF. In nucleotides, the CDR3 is TGTGCCAGCAGCTCGTTAATCCGTACGAGCAATGAGCAGTTCTTC.

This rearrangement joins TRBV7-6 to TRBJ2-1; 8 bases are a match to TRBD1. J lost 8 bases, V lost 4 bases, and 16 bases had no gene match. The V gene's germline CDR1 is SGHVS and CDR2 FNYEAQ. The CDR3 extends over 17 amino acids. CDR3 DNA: TGTGCCAGCAGCTCCCCTTATGTAGGACAGGGTAGTGATGAGCAGTTCTTC. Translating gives CASSSPYVGQGSDEQFF.

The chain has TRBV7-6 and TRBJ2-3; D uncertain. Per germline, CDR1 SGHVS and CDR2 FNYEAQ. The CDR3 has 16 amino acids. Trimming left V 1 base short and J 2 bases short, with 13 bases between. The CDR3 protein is CASSLVVRSSTDTQYF. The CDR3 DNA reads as TGTGCCAGCAGCTTAGTGGTCCGATCCTCCACAGATACGCAGTATTTT.

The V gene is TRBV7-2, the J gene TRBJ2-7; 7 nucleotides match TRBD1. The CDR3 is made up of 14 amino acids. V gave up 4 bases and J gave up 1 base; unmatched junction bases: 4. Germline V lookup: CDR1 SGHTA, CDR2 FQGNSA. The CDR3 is CASSSSGGSYEQYF. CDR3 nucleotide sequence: TGTGCCAGCAGCTCATCAGGGGGTTCCTACGAGCAGTACTTC.

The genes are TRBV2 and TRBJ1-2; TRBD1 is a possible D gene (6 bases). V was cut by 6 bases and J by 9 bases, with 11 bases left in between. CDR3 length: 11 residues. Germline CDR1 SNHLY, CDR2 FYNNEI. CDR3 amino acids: CASSIDRSYTF. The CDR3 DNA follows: TGTGCCAGCAGCATAGACAGGAGCTACACCTTC.

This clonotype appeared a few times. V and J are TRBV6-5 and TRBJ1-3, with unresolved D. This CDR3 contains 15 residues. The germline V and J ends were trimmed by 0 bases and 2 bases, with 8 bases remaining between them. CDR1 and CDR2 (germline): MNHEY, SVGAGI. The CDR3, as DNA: TGTGCCAGCAGTTACTCTGGCCTACCTGGAAACACCATATATTTT. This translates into CASSYSGLPGNTIYF.

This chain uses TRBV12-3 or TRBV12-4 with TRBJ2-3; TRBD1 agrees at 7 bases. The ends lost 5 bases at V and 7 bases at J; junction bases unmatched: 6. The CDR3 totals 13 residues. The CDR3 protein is CASSTGAPHTQYF. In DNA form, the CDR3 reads TGTGCCAGCAGTACAGGGGCGCCCCATACGCAGTATTTT.

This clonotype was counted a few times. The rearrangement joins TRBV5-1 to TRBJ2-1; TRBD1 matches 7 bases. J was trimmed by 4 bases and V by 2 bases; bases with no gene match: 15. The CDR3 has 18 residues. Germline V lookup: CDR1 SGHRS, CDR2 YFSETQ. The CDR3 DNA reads TGCGCCAGCAGCTTTCAGCCGGGGAAGGGACAGCGTTACAATGAGCAGTTCTTC. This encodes CASSFQPGKGQRYNEQFF. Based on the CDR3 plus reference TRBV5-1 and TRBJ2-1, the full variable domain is KAGVTQTPRYLIKTRGQQVTLSCSPISGHRSVSWYQQTPGQGLQFLFEYFSETQRNKGNFPGRFSGRQFSNSRSEMNVSTLELGDSALYLCASSFQPGKGQRYNEQFFGPGTRLTVL.

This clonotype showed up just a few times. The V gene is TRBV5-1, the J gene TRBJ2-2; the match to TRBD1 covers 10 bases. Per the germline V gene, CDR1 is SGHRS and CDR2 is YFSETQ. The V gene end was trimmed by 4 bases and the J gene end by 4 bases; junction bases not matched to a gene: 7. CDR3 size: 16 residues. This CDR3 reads CASSVAGTGVTGELFF. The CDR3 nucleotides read TGCGCCAGCAGCGTTGCCGGGACAGGGGTCACCGGGGAGCTGTTTTTT. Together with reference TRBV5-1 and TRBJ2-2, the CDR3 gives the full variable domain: KAGVTQTPRYLIKTRGQQVTLSCSPISGHRSVSWYQQTPGQGLQFLFEYFSETQRNKGNFPGRFSGRQFSNSRSEMNVSTLELGDSALYLCASSVAGTGVTGELFFGEGSRLTVL.

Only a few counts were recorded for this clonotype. The CDR3 reads CASSLEQPGLLHF. In DNA, the CDR3 is TGTGCCAGCAGTTTGGAGCAGCCGGGTCTCCTCCACTTT. The chain couples TRBV28 to TRBJ1-6; the D is unclear. The length of the CDR3 is 13 residues. Trimming left V 3 bases short and J 15 bases short, with 15 bases between. Germline-derived CDR1 and CDR2 are MDHEN and SYDVKM.

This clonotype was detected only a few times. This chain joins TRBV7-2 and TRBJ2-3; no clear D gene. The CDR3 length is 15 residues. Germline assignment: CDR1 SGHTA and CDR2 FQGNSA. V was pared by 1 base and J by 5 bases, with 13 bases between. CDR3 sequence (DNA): TGTGCCAGCAGCTTAGGTGTCGGGTCGGGAGATACGCAGTATTTT. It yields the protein CASSLGVGSGDTQYF.

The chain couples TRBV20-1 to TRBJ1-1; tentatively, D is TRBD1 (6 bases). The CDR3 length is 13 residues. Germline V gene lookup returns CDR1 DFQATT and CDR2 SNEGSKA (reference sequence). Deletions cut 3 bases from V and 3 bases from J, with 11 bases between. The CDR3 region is CSASEGVYTEAFF. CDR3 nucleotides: TGCAGTGCTAGCGAGGGGGTGTACACTGAAGCTTTCTTT.

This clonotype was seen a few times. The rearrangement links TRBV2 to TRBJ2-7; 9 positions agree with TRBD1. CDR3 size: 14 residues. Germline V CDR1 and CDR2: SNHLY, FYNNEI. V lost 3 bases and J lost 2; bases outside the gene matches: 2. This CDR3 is CASSEDRGPYEQYF. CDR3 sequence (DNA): TGTGCCAGCAGTGAGGACAGGGGACCCTACGAGCAGTACTTC. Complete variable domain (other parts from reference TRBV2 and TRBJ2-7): EPEVTQTPSHQVTQMGQEVILRCVPISNHLYFYWYRQILGQKVEFLVSFYNNEISEKSEIFDDQFSVERPDGSNFTLKIRSTKLEDSAMYFCASSEDRGPYEQYFGPGTRLTVT.

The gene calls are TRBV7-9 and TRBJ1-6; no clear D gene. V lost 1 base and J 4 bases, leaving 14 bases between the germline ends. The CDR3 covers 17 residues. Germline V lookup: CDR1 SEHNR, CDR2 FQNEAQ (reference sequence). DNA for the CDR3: TGTGCCAGCAGCTTAGGGCCGGCGGTAGGGTATAATTCACCCCTCCACTTT. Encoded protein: CASSLGPAVGYNSPLHF.

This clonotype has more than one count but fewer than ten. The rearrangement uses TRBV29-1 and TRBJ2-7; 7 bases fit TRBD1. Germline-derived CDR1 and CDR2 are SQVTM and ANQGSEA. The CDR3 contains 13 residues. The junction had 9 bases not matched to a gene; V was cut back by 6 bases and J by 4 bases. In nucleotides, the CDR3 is TGCAGCGTCGCCTTCGGGACAGCTTACGAGCAGTACTTC. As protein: CSVAFGTAYEQYF.

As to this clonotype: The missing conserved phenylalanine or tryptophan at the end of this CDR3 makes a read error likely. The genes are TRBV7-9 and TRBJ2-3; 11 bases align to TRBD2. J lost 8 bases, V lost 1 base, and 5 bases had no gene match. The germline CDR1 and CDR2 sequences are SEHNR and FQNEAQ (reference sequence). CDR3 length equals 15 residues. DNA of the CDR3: TGTGCCAGCAGCTTAGTACTAGCGGGGGAGAGTACGCAGTATCTT. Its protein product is CASSLVLAGESTQYL.

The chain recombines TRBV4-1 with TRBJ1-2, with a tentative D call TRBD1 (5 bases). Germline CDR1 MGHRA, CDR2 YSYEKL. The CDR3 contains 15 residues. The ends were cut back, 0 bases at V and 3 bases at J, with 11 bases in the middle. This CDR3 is CASSQDPTADYGYTF. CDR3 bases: TGCGCCAGCAGCCAAGATCCGACAGCTGACTATGGCTACACCTTC.

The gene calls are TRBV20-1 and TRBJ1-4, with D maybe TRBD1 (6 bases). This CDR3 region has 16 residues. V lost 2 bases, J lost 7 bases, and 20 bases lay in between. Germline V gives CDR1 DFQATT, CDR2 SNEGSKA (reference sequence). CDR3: CSARPSPGHLAEKLFF. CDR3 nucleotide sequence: TGCAGTGCTAGACCCTCCCCGGGACATTTAGCTGAAAAACTGTTTTTT.

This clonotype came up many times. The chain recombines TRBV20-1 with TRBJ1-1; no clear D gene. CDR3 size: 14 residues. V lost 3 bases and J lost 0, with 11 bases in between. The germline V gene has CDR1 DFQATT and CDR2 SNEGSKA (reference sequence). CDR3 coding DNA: TGCAGTGCTAGTCCCGGCTACATGAACACTGAAGCTTTCTTT. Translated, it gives CSASPGYMNTEAFF.

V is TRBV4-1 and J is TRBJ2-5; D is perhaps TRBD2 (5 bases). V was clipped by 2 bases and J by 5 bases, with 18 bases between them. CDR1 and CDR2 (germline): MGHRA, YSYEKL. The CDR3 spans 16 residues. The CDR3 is CASSQYLGSSGETQYF. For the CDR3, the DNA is TGCGCCAGCAGCCAATACTTGGGGTCATCGGGGGAGACCCAGTACTTC.

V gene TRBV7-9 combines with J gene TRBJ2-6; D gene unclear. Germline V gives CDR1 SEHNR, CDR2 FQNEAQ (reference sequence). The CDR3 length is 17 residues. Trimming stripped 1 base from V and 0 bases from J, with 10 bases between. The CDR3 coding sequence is TGTGCCAGCAGCTTAGGGACGGATACCTCTGGGGCCAACGTCCTGACTTTC. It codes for CASSLGTDTSGANVLTF.

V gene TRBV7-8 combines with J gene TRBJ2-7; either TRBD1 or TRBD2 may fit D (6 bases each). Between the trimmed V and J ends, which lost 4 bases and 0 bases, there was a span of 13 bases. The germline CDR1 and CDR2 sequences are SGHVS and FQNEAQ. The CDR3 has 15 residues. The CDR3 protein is CASSYGGSNSYEQYF. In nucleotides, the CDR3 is TGTGCCAGCAGCTACGGGGGCTCTAACTCCTACGAGCAGTACTTC.

Written as DNA, the CDR3 is TGCGCCAGCAGCCAAGTCGATACTGGGGCCAACGTCCTGACTTTC. Its translation is CASSQVDTGANVLTF. The chain uses TRBV4-1 and TRBJ2-6; the D is unclear. Germline values: CDR1 MGHRA, CDR2 YSYEKL. The V end lost 1 base, the J end lost 2 bases, and 6 bases lay between the germline ends. The CDR3 runs to 15 residues.